Included here is one T cell receptor beta chain sequence, with context. This clone was picked up one time. The clone's antigen remains unknown. The sample holds no much larger clone one base away, and base qualities are not on file. This sample stems from a study of shared clonotypes between healthy human individuals (dated by TCRdb to about 2020). A note on the overall study: Three men and a couple of women, aged 18 to 49 years, made up the cohort. For each donor, CD4 naive and CD4 memory were each given three plates, CD8 naive was given two plates, and CD8 memory was given one plate. Leukapheresis yielded between about 0.94 and 8.9 billion PBMCs per donor. Blood TCR repertoires of about five healthy adults were deeply sequenced to estimate repertoire size and the extent of clonotype sharing between individuals. To increase sequencing depth and limit assay-specific biases, different laboratories used diverse techniques to prepare libraries and sequence TCR repertoires. Overall study outcomes, separate from this receptor: Incomplete sequencing was indicated by rarefaction of sorted-subset datasets, despite the large sequencing depth. Estimated clonotype richness was generally larger for naive than for memory subsets. Across four donors, around 5% of naive CD4, roughly 3.8% of naive CD8, 2.3% of memory CD4, and approximately 0.4% of memory CD8 clonotypes were shared. Only blood was sampled, and tissue TCR repertoires likely differ from those in blood. Higher generation probabilities were observed for clonotypes shared by all four sorted-subset donors than for non-shared clonotypes. Based on pairwise subsampling, the degree of clonotype sharing among donors was expected to be affected by sequencing depth. Because the study included only a small number of donors, the genetic and exposure-history diversity represented was limited.

Using the deep immunoSEQ assay, multiplex PCR amplified TCR CDR3 regions from genomic DNA. Extracted genomic DNA from each cell subset was distributed evenly across all wells of several immunoSEQ 96-well plates, and each plate was treated as a replicate. For sorted subsets, approximately 210 ng of genomic DNA, equivalent to 30,000 or so T cell genomes, went into each replicate PCR. Purified libraries were quantified with a Qubit 3.0 fluorometer, sized on a Bioanalyzer 2100, and re-quantified with the KAPA Library Quantification kit. A separate single-read 150-cycle Illumina NextSeq 550 flow cell was used to sequence each immunoSEQ 96-well plate. As for the original processing: The immunoSEQ output contained only junctional sequences without quality scores, so filtering could not match that applied to full-length reads. Sequences were annotated with PyIR, a Python wrapper for IgBLAST v1.9, using IMGT germline references to assign V/J genes and CDR3. Reads were removed for weak V/J assignments (E-value above 1e-6), missing CDR3, stop codons, out-of-frame junctions, or ambiguous translated residues. V3J clonotypes were defined by identical inferred V gene, J gene, and CDR3 amino acid sequence. Percentage overlap between repertoires was calculated by dividing the number of shared unique clonotypes by the size of the smaller repertoire. RTK rarefaction, the Chao1 estimator, and Recon v2.1 estimates of unobserved clonotypes were used to assess repertoire richness. For all TCRbeta clonotypes obtained by the gDNA method from a few donors, generation probabilities were computed with OLGA. TCRdb stores this immuneACCESS table with in-frame sequences only. Part of the clones is absent; in the studies checked, under half of the shortfall reflects unresolved V genes, and no reason is known for the rest. V and J calls and clone size follow that table, whereas D and trimming were derived from the DNA. The sample table shows 850,000 to 1,200,000 clones, and about 76% are seen once. The biggest ten clones account for 1.4% to 1.5% of the sample.

For CDR1 and CDR2, the germline V gene lists SGHTS and YDEGEE. The CDR3 spans 15 residues, from the cysteine through the phenylalanine. Just CDR3 DNA is preserved here, 45 bases in frame from base 1. Trimmed from V: 0 bases; trimmed from J: 6 bases; junction bases lacking a gene match: 6. The donors were healthy, HIV-negative adults with no recently reported acute infections or vaccinations. Every donor was a Caucasian adult residing in Nashville, Tennessee, USA. CD4+ T cells were enriched by magnetic negative selection, after which naive cells were positively selected on CD45RA and the negative fraction was taken as the memory subset. Blood was obtained by leukapheresis, after which PBMCs were separated by Ficoll-Histopaque density gradient centrifugation and cryopreserved in liquid nitrogen vapor phase. Purity and quantity of every magnetically sorted T cell population were checked by analytical flow cytometry. From each sorted fraction, genomic DNA was isolated and quantified by UV absorbance on a Nanodrop 2000c.

Recombination linked TRBV5-8 to TRBJ1-5; 7 central bases correspond to TRBD1. The sample taken for sequencing was memory CD4+ T cells sorted from blood. The label giving this sample's cell subset or site can be read as: CD45RA-negative fraction. This clonotype was sampled from a man between 18 and 35 years old in good health. The nucleotide sequence is TGTGCCAGCAGCTTGGCCAGGGGGGGAGCTCAGCCCCAGCATTTT. Protein translation: CASSLARGGAQPQHF.